The 25 T cell receptor beta chains presented below share a single source sample, sequenced in a study of blood T cells in healthy people across ages. Then a second PCR, running about 6 to 12 cycles, was carried out with a sample-barcoded 5' primer and a J-beta primer mix. MiXCR, applied by TCRdb to the 5' RACE reads, yields one record per CDR3 protein. The sample has fewer than 750,000 distinct CDR3 sequences, approximately 52% seen once. The sample comprised blood. These receptors were obtained from a woman aged 80 or over in good health.

The chain recombines TRBV12-3 or TRBV12-4 with TRBJ2-7, with a weak D call TRBD1 (5 bases). The CDR3 totals 13 residues. V was pared by 8 bases and J by 2 bases, with 13 bases between. The CDR3 reads CASVGTGPYEQYF. Here the CDR3 DNA reads TGTGCCAGCGTGGGCACAGGACCCTACGAGCAGTACTTC.

This clonotype has at least ten counts. The chain recombines TRBV7-9 with TRBJ2-2; D call uncertain. Germline V gene sequence: CDR1 SEHNR, CDR2 FQNEAQ (reference sequence). The CDR3 totals 13 residues. Trimming stripped 1 base from V and 4 bases from J, with 4 bases between. CDR3 loop: CASSLEGTGELFF. CDR3 DNA sequence: TGTGCCAGCAGCTTAGAGGGCACCGGGGAGCTGTTTTTT.

The V call is TRBV5-1, the J call TRBJ2-2, with 8 positions matching TRBD1. The ends lost 4 bases at V and 3 bases at J; junction bases unmatched: 2. CDR1 and CDR2 from the germline V gene are SGHRS and YFSETQ. This CDR3 region has 14 residues. The CDR3 here is CASSADRDTGELFF. The DNA for the CDR3 is TGCGCCAGCAGCGCGGACAGGGACACCGGGGAGCTGTTTTTT.

This chain joins TRBV3-1 and TRBJ2-1; no firm D call. With the DNA end fitting TRBJ2-7 better, the J assignment may be wrong. Germline CDR1 is LGHDT and CDR2 is YNNKEL (reference sequence). The CDR3 is 15 amino acids. CDR3 coding DNA: TGTGCCAGCAGCCAAGAGGCTGCATCCTACAATGGGCAGTACTTC. Amino acids: CASSQEAASYNGQYF.

The V gene is TRBV12-3 or TRBV12-4, the J gene TRBJ2-7; the match to TRBD2 covers 10 bases. This CDR3 contains 15 residues. Trimming removed 6 bases from V and 6 bases from J; junction bases left unmatched: 11. The CDR3: CASSPSLAGVGEQYF. In nucleotides, the CDR3 is TGTGCCAGCAGCCCAAGTCTAGCGGGAGTGGGCGAGCAGTACTTC.

Remarks on this clonotype: A much more abundant neighbour one base away suggests this may be a read error. The chain has TRBV6-6 and TRBJ2-1, with a tentative D call TRBD2 (5 bases). Judging by the DNA end, TRBJ2-7 fits better; the J call may be wrong. The CDR3 runs to 14 residues. CDR1 and CDR2 from the germline V gene are MNHNY and SVGAGI (reference sequence). CDR3 in DNA: TGTGCCAGCAGCGGTTTGGACTCCTACAATGAGCAGTACTTC. Protein sequence: CASSGLDSYNEQYF.

This clonotype was detected many times. This chain connects TRBV15 to TRBJ2-1; TRBD1 aligns across 7 bases. V gave up 5 bases and J gave up 6 bases; unmatched junction bases: 10. The CDR3 has 15 amino acids. CDR1 is LNHNV, CDR2 YYDKDF, per germline (reference sequence). This CDR3 reads CATSELRGLFNEQFF. CDR3 nucleotides: TGTGCCACCAGCGAGTTAAGGGGGCTTTTCAATGAGCAGTTCTTC. The full variable domain, with the rest looked up from reference TRBV15 and TRBJ2-1, is DAMVIQNPRYQVTQFGKPVTLSCSQTLNHNVMYWYQQKSSQAPKLLFHYYDKDFNNEADTPDNFQSRRPNTSFCFLDIRSPGLGDTAMYLCATSELRGLFNEQFFGPGTRLTVL.

Many counts were recorded for this clonotype. The chain has TRBV29-1 and TRBJ2-5, with D unclear. Germline V gene sequence: CDR1 SQVTM, CDR2 ANQGSEA. There are 14 residues in the CDR3. V lost 6 bases and J lost 4, with 18 bases in between. The CDR3 coding sequence is TGCAGCGTATCCAAGCCTTTGGTAGGAGAGACCCAGTACTTC. This encodes CSVSKPLVGETQYF.

The chain uses TRBV3-1 and TRBJ1-5; the D gene is possibly TRBD1 (5 bases). Germline values: CDR1 LGHDT, CDR2 YNNKEL (reference sequence). This CDR3 spans 16 amino acids. The V and J ends lost 1 base and 0 bases respectively, with 10 bases between them. CDR3 sequence reads: CASSQGGGYSNQPQHF. The CDR3 coding sequence is TGTGCCAGCAGCCAAGGGGGCGGGTATAGCAATCAGCCCCAGCATTTT.

The V and J genes are TRBV24-1 and TRBJ2-2, with 12 positions matching TRBD2. Germline CDR1 is KGHDR and CDR2 is SFDVKD. This CDR3 spans 16 amino acids. V trimming: 3 bases; J trimming: 7 bases; junction bases outside the gene matches: 5. CDR3 protein: CATSDPTSGRVGELFF. CDR3 DNA: TGTGCCACCAGTGATCCGACTAGCGGGAGAGTCGGGGAGCTGTTTTTT.

Comments on this clonotype: This may be a read error: a much more frequent sequence differs by one nucleotide. The chain combines TRBV20-1 with TRBJ2-7; tentatively, D is TRBD1 (6 bases). The CDR3 sequence is 15 residues long. Germline V gene data show CDR1 as DFQATT and CDR2 as SNEGSKA (reference sequence). V lost 1 base and J lost 7, with 20 bases in between. The chain's CDR3 is CSARVSGTQLGEQYF. DNA of the CDR3: TGCAGTGCTAGAGTCTCCGGGACACAGTTGGGGGAGCAGTACTTC.

This clonotype was picked up a small number of times. This sequence joins TRBV28 and TRBJ2-2; D perhaps matches TRBD2 (5 bases). Trimming left V 9 bases short and J 4 bases short, with 9 bases between. The germline V gene has CDR1 MDHEN and CDR2 SYDVKM. This CDR3 has 12 residues. The DNA for the CDR3 is TGTGCCAGTCGGGGTCTCACCGGGGAGCTGTTTTTT. Translation gives CASRGLTGELFF.

In this sample, this clonotype turned up many times. This CDR3 is CASSLSGLVVEQYF. DNA of the CDR3: TGTGCCAGCAGTTTATCCGGGCTAGTAGTCGAGCAGTACTTC. V is TRBV27 and J is TRBJ2-7; no definite D call. This CDR3 is 14 amino acids long. The ends were cut back, 0 bases at V and 6 bases at J, with 12 bases in the middle. The germline CDR1 and CDR2 sequences are MNHEY and SMNVEV (reference sequence).

This clonotype was counted a few times. The rearrangement joins TRBV24-1 to TRBJ1-1; 9 bases are shared with TRBD1. Trimming at V came to 4 bases and at J to 1 base, leaving 3 bases not matched to a gene. Germline-derived CDR1 and CDR2 are KGHDR and SFDVKD. The CDR3 runs 15 residues. The CDR3 DNA follows: TGTGCCACCAGTGAGGGGACAGGGTGGAACACTGAAGCTTTCTTT. Translating gives CATSEGTGWNTEAFF.

The genes are TRBV28 and TRBJ2-1; D tentatively reads TRBD1 or TRBD2 (5 bases each). The CDR3 is 16 residues long. Germline loops: CDR1 MDHEN, CDR2 SYDVKM. The V gene lost 6 bases and the J gene lost 0 bases, with 15 bases spanning the gap. CDR3 in amino acids: CASRRAGRHSYNEQFF. As DNA, the CDR3 is TGTGCCAGCAGACGTGCAGGGAGACACTCCTACAATGAGCAGTTCTTC.

The V gene is TRBV15, the J gene TRBJ2-3, with 8 positions matching TRBD2. The CDR3 covers 16 residues. V lost 0 bases to trimming and J lost 3 bases; unmatched junction nucleotides: 5. The germline V gene encodes CDR1 LNHNV and CDR2 YYDKDF (reference sequence). The CDR3 protein is CATSREAGASTDTQYF. CDR3 sequence (DNA): TGTGCCACCAGCAGAGAAGCGGGGGCGTCTACAGATACGCAGTATTTT.

This clonotype was counted once. A much larger clone lies one base from this, so it may be a read error. This sequence joins TRBV3-1 and TRBJ2-1, with D perhaps matching TRBD2 (6 bases). CDR1 is LGHDT, CDR2 YNNKEL, per germline (reference sequence). CDR3 length: 15 residues. V was clipped by 1 base and J by 10 bases, with 17 bases between them. The CDR3 loop is CASSQGGGRSYEQFF. The CDR3 DNA follows: TGTGCCAGCAGCCAAGGAGGAGGGCGTTCCTACGAGCAGTTCTTC.

The V gene is TRBV14, the J gene TRBJ2-7; 8 positions match TRBD2. CDR1 SGHDN and CDR2 FVKESK come from the germline V gene. The CDR3 loop spans 13 amino acids. The trim removed 7 bases at V and 7 bases at J, leaving 9 bases unmatched. CDR3 sequence: CASTGGNYNEQYF. The CDR3 DNA sequence: TGTGCCAGCACGGGGGGGAATTACAATGAGCAGTACTTC.

There are many counts of this clonotype. CDR3 sequence reads: CATLRDGDYGYTF. The CDR3 DNA reads TGCGCCACCCTCCGGGACGGAGACTATGGCTACACCTTC. The chain links TRBV10-2 to TRBJ1-2; D is possibly TRBD1 (5 bases). The CDR3 has 13 residues. Looked up from germline, CDR1 is WSHSY and CDR2 is SAAADI. Trimming took off 10 bases at V and 3 bases at J, with 15 bases between the two ends.

The V call is TRBV9, the J call TRBJ1-1; no firm D call. Germline V CDR1 and CDR2: SGDLS, YYNGEE. The CDR3 extends over 15 amino acids. The germline V and J ends were trimmed by 0 bases and 2 bases, with 11 bases remaining between them. The CDR3 loop reads CASSVALEGNTEAFF. The CDR3 DNA sequence: TGTGCCAGCAGCGTAGCTTTAGAAGGAAACACTGAAGCTTTCTTT.

This clonotype was seen a handful of times. The chain links TRBV2 to TRBJ2-5, with D perhaps matching TRBD2 (5 bases). The germline V and J ends were trimmed by 6 bases and 11 bases, with 13 bases remaining between them. The CDR3 contains 11 residues. The germline gives CDR1 SNHLY, CDR2 FYNNEI. The CDR3 coding sequence is TGTGCCAGCAGCCTAGCCGGAAGGCAGTACTTC. It is translated as CASSLAGRQYF.

This chain connects TRBV7-2 to TRBJ2-3; D gene ambiguous. V was shortened by 2 bases and J by 4 bases, with 7 bases between the two germline ends. The CDR3 is made up of 13 amino acids. Germline assignment: CDR1 SGHTA and CDR2 FQGNSA. CDR3 residues: CASSLLGPDTQYF. CDR3 DNA sequence: TGTGCCAGCAGCTTACTCGGGCCAGATACGCAGTATTTT.

The chain couples TRBV6-2 or TRBV6-3 to TRBJ2-7; D not resolved. V shed 2 bases and J shed 3 bases, with 8 bases lying between them. The CDR3 is 13 residues long. Looked up from germline, CDR1 is MNHEY and CDR2 is SVGEGT. This CDR3 is CASSYERLYEQYF. The DNA of the CDR3 is TGTGCCAGCAGTTACGAACGGCTCTACGAGCAGTACTTC.

A word on this clonotype: This may arise from a read error, as a much more abundant clone is one base away. V usage is TRBV5-1 and J usage is TRBJ2-7; 9 bases map to TRBD2. Germline V gene data show CDR1 as SGHRS and CDR2 as YFSETQ. The CDR3 length is 16 residues. J lost 7 bases, V lost 4 bases, and 15 bases had no gene match. CDR3 protein: CASSISSGASYNEQYF. DNA for the CDR3: TGCGCCAGCAGCATATCTAGCGGGGCCTCCTACAATGAGCAGTACTTC.

This clonotype was counted many times. The CDR3 DNA reads as TGCGCCAGCAGCTCTAAAGGACAGGGTGCTTTGGCAGATACGCAGTATTTT. It specifies CASSSKGQGALADTQYF. The chain is built from TRBV5-1 and TRBJ2-3; 8 nucleotides agree with TRBD1. Germline lookup yields CDR1 SGHRS and CDR2 YFSETQ. The junction had 13 bases not matched to a gene; V was cut back by 3 bases and J by 4 bases. The CDR3 has 17 residues.